The sample holds one count of the clone carrying this T cell receptor beta chain. Antigen unknown. Its ends do not fully match the called genes, so a read error is possible. The sample originates from a study of identical twins. Unique molecular identifiers were in the cDNA, with template-switch universal primer binding. Each CDR3 protein is one row after TCRdb ran MiXCR on the 5' RACE reads. The table records about 900,000 distinct CDR3 sequences, about 12% of them present only once. Germline values: CDR1 SGHRS, CDR2 YFSETQ. The CDR3 extends over 15 amino acids. Study-wide findings and caveats: With monozygotic twins, out-of-frame TCR alpha sharing exceeded what models estimated. Possibly, invariant MAIT and iNKT cells partly confounded zero-insertion analyses. Out-of-frame alpha sequences shared by twins were enriched for low generation probability.

This sample was shared with a second study, whose subject was yellow fever vaccine responses in identical twins.

This sequence joins TRBV5-1 and TRBJ1-1; 8 nucleotides agree with TRBD1. This sequence was found in a woman aged 18-29 years in good health. Sequenced sample: PBMCs. The chain's CDR3 is CSSSHPDRGRTEAFF. The CDR3 DNA sequence: TGCTCCAGCAGCCACCCTGACAGGGGCCGTACTGAAGCTTTCTTT.